This entry describes one T cell receptor (beta chain). This clone has a handful of counts. The antigen it recognizes is unknown. No much larger clone exists at a distance of one base, and base qualities are not known. The data stem from a study of beta chain features in type 1 diabetes (dated by TCRdb to between 2017 and 2018). In terms of the full investigation: No differences in mean age, gender distribution, total cell number or subset yield were found between patients and healthy donors. Whereas all 30 or so donors provided naive and central memory subsets, regulatory and stem cell-like memory subsets were isolated from just 8 patients and roughly 8 healthy donors. A total of under 140,000,000 sorted cells were examined across all samples, and the number of cells per subset was strongly correlated with RNA yield. In the study, TCRB repertoires of sorted circulating CD4+ T cell subsets from recently diagnosed type 1 diabetes patients were compared with those of matched healthy donors.

The entire amount of isolated RNA was reverse transcribed using the High Capacity cDNA Reverse Transcription Kit, so the sequenced TCRB transcripts were expressed ones. Deep immunoSEQ sequencing was performed on naive, central memory and regulatory T cell samples, with an average of about 3.57 million total reads per sample. Sorted cells were lysed in RLT buffer, and RNA was extracted using DNase-treated RNeasy Micro or Mini kits according to cell number. Each cell subset was processed separately to prevent cross-contamination, with patient and healthy donor samples processed together. The immunoSEQ multiplex PCR was used to amplify TCRB sequences from cDNA, yielding 87-bp fragments that span the CDR3 region. The amplicons were sequenced using the Illumina HiSeq platform. As for the original processing: Synthetic template baselines were used to correct PCR bias computationally, reads within Hamming distance 2 were collapsed together, and singletons that could not be merged were discarded. By aligning reads against IMGT, V, D and J genes, CDR3 length, and insertions or deletions at six rearrangement sites were assigned. Clonotype counts were normalized to sorted cell number within each subset before computing true diversity and Gini coefficients with the tcR R package. The overlap coefficient, calculated on TCRB nucleotide sequences, was used to measure repertoire sharing. Out-of-frame TCRB sequences from naive cells were analyzed to stand in for the pre-selection repertoire. TCRdb's version of the immuneACCESS table is confined to in-frame rearrangements and falls short of the full clone set. An unresolved V gene accounts for under half of the shortfall where checked; the remainder is of unknown origin. The DNA gave D and trimming, while V, J and clone size come from that table. The sample table records about 350,000 clones; about 20% of these occur just once. Of the sample, 0.044% is held by the ten largest clones.

On the study overall, not on this receptor specifically: Naive, central memory and regulatory TCRB repertoires appeared to be more similar among patients than among healthy donors. Sequencing cDNA rather than genomic DNA could over-represent highly expressing activated cells, although activation and CD3 levels did not differ between groups. Because small numbers of individuals were included in the HLA sub-analyses, any influence of HLA type on TCRB rearrangement was left unresolved. Type 1 diabetes patients showed a moderate but significant shortening of TCRB CDR3 length in all four CD4+ subsets. PCR might favor shorter templates, but patient and control samples were amplified and corrected together, so any skew would affect both groups equally. Fewer insertions and more nucleotide deletions at VDJ recombination sites were observed in patients with type 1 diabetes, implying thymic rearrangement abnormalities.

From each donor, a single peripheral blood sample of around 120 mL on average was drawn into heparinised tubes. A BD FACSAria II and a panel including CD45RO, CCR7, CD25, CD127, CD95 and CD27 were used to sort naive, central memory, regulatory and stem cell-like memory CD4+ T cells. A purity above 98% was achieved for all sorted populations. Right away, PBMCs were isolated by Lymphoprep density gradient centrifugation and were stained directly, with no culture step. So that batch effects would be minimized, each experiment stained and sorted samples in pairs, pairing one healthy donor with one patient. The germline V gene (reference sequence) specifies MNHNY as CDR1 and SVGAGI as CDR2. The junction shows trimming of 4 bases on V and 6 bases on J, plus 18 bases between the germline ends. The CDR3 runs 15 residues from the cysteine to the phenylalanine. Only CDR3 DNA is held: 45 bases, read in frame from base 1.

The rearranged chain carries TRBV6-6 and TRBJ1-2; TRBD1 is a possible D gene, resting on 6 matching bases. Material: naive CD4+ T cells from blood. The cell subset or site label for this specimen denotes: true naive CD4+ T cells. The receptor was derived from a woman aged 18 to 35 in good health. Here is the DNA: TGTGCCAGCAGTTTGTCGTCCGCCAGGGGCGATGGCTACACCTTC. This codes for CASSLSSARGDGYTF.